A single sample gave rise to the 21 T cell receptor beta chains below, sequenced in a study of blood T cell repertoires in COVID-19. Here immunoSEQ multiplex PCR was the method, and the copy in TCRdb shows in-frame clones only, minus some. This repertoire shows under 450,000 clones, 83% found once; its top ten account for approximately 5%. The sample was PBMCs or T cells enriched from blood (not recorded which). The receptors were sampled from a woman aged 45-59 years who had recovered from COVID-19.

The J gene is TRBJ2-2, the V gene TRBV20-1; 8 nucleotides align to TRBD2. V was pared by 3 bases and J by 2 bases, with 8 bases of the junction left unmatched. Per the germline V gene, CDR1 is DFQATT and CDR2 is SNEGSKA (reference sequence). This CDR3 spans 16 amino acids. CDR3 coding DNA: TGCAGTGCTAGTAGGCCAGGACTAGCTAACACCGGGGAGCTGTTTTTT. Protein product: CSASRPGLANTGELFF.

This rearrangement joins TRBV4-3 to TRBJ1-4; D uncertain. The CDR3 is 15 amino acids. The germline CDR1 and CDR2 sequences are LGHNA and YSLEER. Trimming removed 1 base at V and 4 bases at J, with 10 bases between. The CDR3 coding sequence is TGCGCCAGCAGCCAAGTATCCCGGTATAATGAAAAACTGTTTTTT. Residues: CASSQVSRYNEKLFF.

The chain uses TRBV11-1 and TRBJ2-1; 9 bases align to TRBD2. In germline, CDR1 is SGHAT, CDR2 FQDESV (reference sequence). The CDR3 spans 16 residues. The trim removed 1 base at V and 7 bases at J, leaving 8 bases unmatched. The CDR3 is CASSLVGGRAPNEQFF. CDR3 nucleotides: TGTGCCAGCAGCTTAGTAGGCGGGAGGGCCCCAAATGAGCAGTTCTTC.

This clone was recorded only once. This sequence joins TRBV7-6 and TRBJ2-2; 11 bases line up with TRBD2. Looked up from germline, CDR1 is SGHVS and CDR2 is FNYEAQ. CDR3 length equals 16 residues. V shed 1 base and J 4 bases; nucleotides not matched to a gene: 2. The CDR3 nucleotides are TGTGCCAGCAGCTTAGGACTAGCGGGAAGCACCGGGGAGCTGTTTTTT. This gives the protein CASSLGLAGSTGELFF.

The CDR3, as DNA: TGCGCCAGCAGCTCGTTAGAGGGGGGGACTAGCAGCAGCACAGATACGCAGTATTTT. It translates to CASSSLEGGTSSSTDTQYF. The genes are TRBV5-1 and TRBJ2-3; 9 bases map to TRBD2. Germline values: CDR1 SGHRS, CDR2 YFSETQ. This CDR3 is 19 amino acids long. V was clipped by 3 bases and J by 0 bases; unmatched bases: 14.

The chain has TRBV6-4 and TRBJ1-6; perhaps TRBD1 as D (6 bases). Per the germline V gene, CDR1 is MRHNA and CDR2 is SNTAGT. This CDR3 is 14 amino acids long. Trimming took 6 bases from V and 8 from J, leaving 14 bases between them. CDR3 nucleotides: TGTGCCAGCAGCGAGCAACAGGGATATTCACCCCTCCACTTT. This sequence encodes CASSEQQGYSPLHF.

The V gene is TRBV6-2 or TRBV6-3, the J gene TRBJ2-1; 13 bases agree with TRBD2. Trimming at V came to 6 bases and at J to 6 bases, leaving 5 bases not matched to a gene. The CDR3 consists of 15 residues. Germline CDR1 is MNHEY and CDR2 is SVGEGT. CDR3 bases: TGTGCCAGCAGCGTACTAGCGGGAGGGATCAATGAGCAGTTCTTC. Protein sequence: CASSVLAGGINEQFF.

This clone has just one count. The chain joins TRBV7-9 to TRBJ1-2; D is ambiguous. Trimming pared 5 bases from V and 5 bases from J, leaving 6 bases between. Looked up from germline, CDR1 is SEHNR and CDR2 is FQNEAQ (reference sequence). This CDR3 is built from 11 residues. CDR3 region: CASSPPYGYTF. In DNA, the CDR3 is TGTGCCAGCAGCCCCCCATATGGCTACACCTTC.

CDR3 in DNA: TGTGCCAGCAGCTCCCAGGGTCGTCAGCCCCAGCATTTT. As protein: CASSSQGRQPQHF. V usage is TRBV12-3 or TRBV12-4 and J usage is TRBJ1-5; D may be TRBD1 (5 bases). V lost 6 bases and J lost 6, with 12 bases in between. The CDR3 is 13 amino acids.

This chain joins TRBV19 and TRBJ2-3; no definite D call. V was pared by 5 bases and J by 6 bases, with 12 bases between. Germline V gene sequence: CDR1 LNHDA, CDR2 SQIVND (reference sequence). The CDR3 covers 13 residues. The CDR3 nucleotides are TGTGCCAGTAGTCTCGCGTCGTGGGATACGCAGTATTTT. Translating it yields CASSLASWDTQYF.

This clone was counted once. The rearrangement links TRBV7-3 to TRBJ2-3, with D possibly TRBD2 on 6 matching bases. Trimming cost V 5 bases and J 5 bases, with 17 bases left between them. This CDR3 has 15 amino acids. CDR1 is SGHTA and CDR2 is FQGTGA in the germline V gene. The CDR3 here is CASSPHGGRGDTQYF. The CDR3 coding sequence is TGTGCCAGCAGCCCCCACGGGGGTAGGGGAGATACGCAGTATTTT.

This clone was counted a few times. The CDR3 DNA reads TGTGCCAGTAGTGGGACAGGGTCCAACTATGGCTACACCTTC. It encodes CASSGTGSNYGYTF. The rearrangement uses TRBV19 and TRBJ1-2, with TRBD1 matching over 9 bases. There are 14 residues in the CDR3. CDR1 and CDR2 (germline): LNHDA, SQIVND (reference sequence). Trimming removed 5 bases from V and 2 bases from J; junction bases left unmatched: 3.

The rearrangement links TRBV7-2 to TRBJ2-2; 8 bases are shared with TRBD1. Germline lookup yields CDR1 SGHTA and CDR2 FQGNSA. This CDR3 has 15 amino acids. The ends lost 5 bases at V and 7 bases at J; junction bases unmatched: 9. CDR3 amino acids: CASSPLTGGNGELFF. CDR3 DNA sequence: TGTGCCAGCAGCCCGCTTACAGGGGGTAACGGGGAGCTGTTTTTT. Using reference TRBV7-2 and TRBJ2-2 for the parts outside the CDR3, the full variable domain is GAGVSQSPSNKVTEKGKDVELRCDPISGHTALYWYRQSLGQGLEFLIYFQGNSAPDKSGLPSDRFSAERTGGSVSTLTIQRTQQEDSAVYLCASSPLTGGNGELFFGEGSRLTVL.

The CDR3 is CASSSGLAGYNEQFF. In DNA form, the CDR3 reads TGTGCCAGCAGCTCGGGACTAGCGGGCTACAATGAGCAGTTCTTC. The chain recombines TRBV11-3 with TRBJ2-1, with 12 bases fitting TRBD2. The CDR3 has 15 residues. V dropped 4 bases and J dropped 3; count of bases not matched to a gene: 1. The germline V gene encodes CDR1 SGHNT and CDR2 YENEEA.

The chain couples TRBV14 to TRBJ2-7, with 9 positions matching TRBD2. Trimming cost V 4 bases and J 0 bases; bases outside gene matches: 10. Germline CDR1 reads SGHDN; CDR2 reads FVKESK. The CDR3 consists of 17 residues. CDR3 sequence reads: CASSLTPAGGSSYEQYF. DNA for the CDR3: TGTGCCAGCAGCCTCACCCCCGCGGGGGGGAGCTCCTACGAGCAGTACTTC.

J is TRBJ1-2 and V is TRBV18; D call uncertain. V was pared by 0 bases and J by 9 bases, with 26 bases between. The CDR3 totals 18 residues. Per the germline V gene, CDR1 is KGHSH and CDR2 is LQKENI. The CDR3 is CASSPPGSVPGEPESYTF. For the CDR3, the DNA is TGTGCCAGCTCACCACCGGGTTCGGTCCCTGGGGAGCCTGAGAGCTACACCTTC.

This clone came up a few times. The chain couples TRBV7-2 to TRBJ1-1; D is uncertain. The V and J ends lost 1 base and 2 bases respectively, with 11 bases between them. CDR3 length: 15 amino acids. Germline loops: CDR1 SGHTA, CDR2 FQGNSA. CDR3: CASSLEVRSNTEAFF. CDR3 sequence (DNA): TGTGCCAGCAGCTTAGAAGTCAGGTCAAACACTGAAGCTTTCTTT.

The V call is TRBV10-3, the J call TRBJ2-1, with 9 bases matching TRBD2. From germline, CDR1 is ENHRY and CDR2 SYGVKD. The length of the CDR3 is 17 residues. Trimming took 6 bases from V and 0 from J; bases not matched to a gene: 9. CDR3 sequence reads: CAIRGFSGGSSYNEQFF. CDR3 bases: TGTGCCATCAGGGGGTTTAGCGGGGGAAGCTCCTACAATGAGCAGTTCTTC.

This rearrangement joins TRBV7-9 to TRBJ2-7; the match to TRBD1 covers 12 bases. Germline loops: CDR1 SEHNR, CDR2 FQNEAQ (reference sequence). The CDR3 length is 15 residues. V lost 6 bases to trimming and J lost 5 bases; unmatched junction nucleotides: 8. The CDR3 DNA follows: TGTGCCAGCAGTACTGCCGGGACAGGGGGCAACGAGCAGTACTTC. It specifies CASSTAGTGGNEQYF.

This chain joins TRBV7-3 and TRBJ2-7; 12 nucleotides agree with TRBD1. The CDR3 is made up of 15 amino acids. The trim removed 6 bases at V and 8 bases at J, leaving 11 bases unmatched. CDR1 and CDR2 from the germline V gene are SGHTA and FQGTGA. The CDR3 loop reads CASSETGTGGGKQYF. CDR3 nucleotide sequence: TGTGCCAGCAGTGAAACCGGGACAGGGGGCGGGAAGCAGTACTTC. The complete variable domain, with remaining parts taken from reference TRBV7-3 and TRBJ2-7, reads GAGVSQTPSNKVTEKGKYVELRCDPISGHTALYWYRQSLGQGPEFLIYFQGTGAADDSGLPNDRFFAVRPEGSVSTLKIQRTERGDSAVYLCASSETGTGGGKQYFGPGTRLTVT.

The CDR3 reads CAWRARTADSNQPQHF. CDR3 DNA sequence: TGTGCCTGGAGGGCAAGGACAGCAGATAGCAATCAGCCCCAGCATTTT. V is TRBV30 and J is TRBJ1-5, with D possibly TRBD1 on 6 matching bases. V dropped 3 bases and J dropped 0 bases, with 15 bases sitting between them. The CDR3 is 16 amino acids. Germline loops: CDR1 GTSNPN, CDR2 SVGIG (reference sequence).